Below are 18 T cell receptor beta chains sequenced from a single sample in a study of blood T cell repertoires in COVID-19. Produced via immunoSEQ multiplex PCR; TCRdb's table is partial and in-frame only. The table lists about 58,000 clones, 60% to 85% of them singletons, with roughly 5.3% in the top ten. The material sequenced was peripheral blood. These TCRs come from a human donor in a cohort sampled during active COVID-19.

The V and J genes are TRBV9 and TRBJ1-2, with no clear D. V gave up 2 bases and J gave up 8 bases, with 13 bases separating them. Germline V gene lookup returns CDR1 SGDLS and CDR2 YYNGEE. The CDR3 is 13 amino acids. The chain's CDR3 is CASSVGRAGGYTF. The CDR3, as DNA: TGTGCCAGCAGCGTTGGAAGGGCGGGAGGCTACACCTTC.

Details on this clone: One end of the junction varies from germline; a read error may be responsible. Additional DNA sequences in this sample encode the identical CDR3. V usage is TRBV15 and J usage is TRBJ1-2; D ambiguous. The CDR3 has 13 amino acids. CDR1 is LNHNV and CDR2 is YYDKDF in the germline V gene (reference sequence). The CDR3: CATSRDVGSGYTF. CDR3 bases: TGTGCCACTAGCAGAGATGTAGGGAGTGGCTACACCTTC. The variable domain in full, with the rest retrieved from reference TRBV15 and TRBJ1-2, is DAMVIQNPRYQVTQFGKPVTLSCSQTLNHNVMYWYQQKSSQAPKLLFHYYDKDFNNEADTPDNFQSRRPNTSFCFLDIRSPGLGDTAMYLCATSRDVGSGYTFGSGTRLTVV.

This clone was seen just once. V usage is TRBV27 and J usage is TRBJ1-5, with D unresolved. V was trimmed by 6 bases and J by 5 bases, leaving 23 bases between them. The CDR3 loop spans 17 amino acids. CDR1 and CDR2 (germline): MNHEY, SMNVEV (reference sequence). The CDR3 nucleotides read TGTGCCAGCAGACCCTACCTCGAAGGAGATTTGGATCAGCCCCAGCATTTT. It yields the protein CASRPYLEGDLDQPQHF.

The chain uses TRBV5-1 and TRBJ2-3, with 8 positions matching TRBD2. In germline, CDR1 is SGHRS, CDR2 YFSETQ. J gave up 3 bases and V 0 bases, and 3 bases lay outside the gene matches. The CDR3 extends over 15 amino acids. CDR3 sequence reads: CASSLARGGTDTQYF. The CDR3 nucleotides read TGCGCCAGCAGCTTGGCCCGGGGGGGTACAGATACGCAGTATTTT.

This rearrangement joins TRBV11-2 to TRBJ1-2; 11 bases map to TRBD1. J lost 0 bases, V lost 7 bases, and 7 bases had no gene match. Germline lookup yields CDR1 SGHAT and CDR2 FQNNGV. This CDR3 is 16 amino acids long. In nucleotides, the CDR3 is TGTGCCAGCATTAGGGGACAGGGGGTCTCTAACTATGGCTACACCTTC. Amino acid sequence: CASIRGQGVSNYGYTF.

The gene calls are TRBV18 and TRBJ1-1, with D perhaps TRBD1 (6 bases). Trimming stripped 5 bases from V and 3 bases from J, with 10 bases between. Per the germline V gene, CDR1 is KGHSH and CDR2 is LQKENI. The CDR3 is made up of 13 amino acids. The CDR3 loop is CASSSDRYTEAFF. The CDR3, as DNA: TGTGCCAGCTCATCTGACAGGTACACTGAAGCTTTCTTT.

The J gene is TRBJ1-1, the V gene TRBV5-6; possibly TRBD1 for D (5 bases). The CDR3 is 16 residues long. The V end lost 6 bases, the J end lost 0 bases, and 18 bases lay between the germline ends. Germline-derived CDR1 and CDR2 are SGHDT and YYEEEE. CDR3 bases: TGTGCCAGCAACCGACCCGGGGGTCTCATGAACACTGAAGCTTTCTTT. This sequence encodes CASNRPGGLMNTEAFF.

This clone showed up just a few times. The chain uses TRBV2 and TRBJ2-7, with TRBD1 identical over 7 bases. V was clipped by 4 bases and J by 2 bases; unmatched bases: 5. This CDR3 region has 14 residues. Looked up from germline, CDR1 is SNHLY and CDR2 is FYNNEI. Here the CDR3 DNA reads TGTGCCAGCAGTGGCCTCGACAGGGCCTACGAGCAGTACTTC. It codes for CASSGLDRAYEQYF.

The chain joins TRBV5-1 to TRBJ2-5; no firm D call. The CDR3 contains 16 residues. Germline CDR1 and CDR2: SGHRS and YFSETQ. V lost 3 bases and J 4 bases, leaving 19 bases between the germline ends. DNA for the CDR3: TGCGCCAGCAGCTCCCCCAGAGTGCGAGGTGGAGAGACCCAGTACTTC. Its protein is CASSSPRVRGGETQYF.

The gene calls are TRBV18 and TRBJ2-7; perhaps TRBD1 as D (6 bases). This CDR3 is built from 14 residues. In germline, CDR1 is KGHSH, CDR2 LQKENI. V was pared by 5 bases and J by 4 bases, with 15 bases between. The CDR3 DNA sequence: TGTGCCAGCTCAGCCGGGACAAGTGTTTACGAGCAGTACTTC. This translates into CASSAGTSVYEQYF. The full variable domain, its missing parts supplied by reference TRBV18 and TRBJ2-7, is NAGVMQNPRHLVRRRGQEARLRCSPMKGHSHVYWYRQLPEEGLKFMVYLQKENIIDESGMPKERFSAEFPKEGPSILRIQQVVRGDSAAYFCASSAGTSVYEQYFGPGTRLTVT.

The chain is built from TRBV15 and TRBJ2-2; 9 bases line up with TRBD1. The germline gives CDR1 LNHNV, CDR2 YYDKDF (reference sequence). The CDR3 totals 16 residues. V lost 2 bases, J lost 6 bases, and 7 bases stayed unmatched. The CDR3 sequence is CATSRNRGRVAGELFF. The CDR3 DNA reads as TGTGCCACCAGCAGAAACAGGGGGCGCGTCGCCGGGGAGCTGTTTTTT.

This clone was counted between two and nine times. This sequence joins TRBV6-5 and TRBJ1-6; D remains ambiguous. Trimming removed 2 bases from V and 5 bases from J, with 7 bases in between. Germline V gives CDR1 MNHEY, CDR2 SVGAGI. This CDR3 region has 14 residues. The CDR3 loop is CASSYGHNNSPLHF. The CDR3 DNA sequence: TGTGCCAGCAGTTACGGGCATAATAATTCACCCCTCCACTTT.

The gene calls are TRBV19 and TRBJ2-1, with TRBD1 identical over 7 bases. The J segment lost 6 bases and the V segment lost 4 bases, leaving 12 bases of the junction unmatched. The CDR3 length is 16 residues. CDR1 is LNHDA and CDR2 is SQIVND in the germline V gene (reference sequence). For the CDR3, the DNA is TGTGCCAGTAGTAGCCCGACAGGGCCGACGGGCAATGAGCAGTTCTTC. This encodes CASSSPTGPTGNEQFF.

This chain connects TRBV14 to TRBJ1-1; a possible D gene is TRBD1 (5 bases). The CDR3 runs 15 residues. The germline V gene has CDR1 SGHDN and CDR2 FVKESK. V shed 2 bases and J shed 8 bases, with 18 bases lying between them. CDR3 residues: CASSQTWGRVSEAFF. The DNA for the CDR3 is TGTGCCAGCAGCCAAACCTGGGGGAGGGTGTCGGAAGCTTTCTTT.

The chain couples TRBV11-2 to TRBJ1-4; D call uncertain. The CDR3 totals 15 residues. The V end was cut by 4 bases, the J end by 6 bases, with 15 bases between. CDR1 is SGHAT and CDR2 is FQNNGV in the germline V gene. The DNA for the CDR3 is TGTGCCAGCAGCTCCCATAAAAACGGGTATGAAAAACTGTTTTTT. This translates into CASSSHKNGYEKLFF.

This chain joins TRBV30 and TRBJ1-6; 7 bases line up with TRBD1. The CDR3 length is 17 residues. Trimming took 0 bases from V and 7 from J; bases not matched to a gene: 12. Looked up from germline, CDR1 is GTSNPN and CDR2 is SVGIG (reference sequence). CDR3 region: CAWSVSPTGRGNSPLHF. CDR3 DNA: TGTGCCTGGAGTGTATCGCCGACAGGGCGAGGGAATTCACCCCTCCACTTT.

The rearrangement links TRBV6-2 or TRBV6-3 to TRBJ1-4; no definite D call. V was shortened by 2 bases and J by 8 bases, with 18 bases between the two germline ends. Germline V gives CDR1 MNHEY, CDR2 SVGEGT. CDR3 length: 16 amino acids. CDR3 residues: CASSYDPLEINEKLFF. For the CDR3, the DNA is TGTGCCAGCAGTTACGATCCTTTGGAGATAAACGAAAAACTGTTTTTT.

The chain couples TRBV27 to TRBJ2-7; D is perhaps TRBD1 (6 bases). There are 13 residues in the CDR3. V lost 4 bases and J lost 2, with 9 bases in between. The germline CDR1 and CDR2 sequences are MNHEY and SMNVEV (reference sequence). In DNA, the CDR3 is TGTGCCAGCAGTTCCGGGACACCCTACGAGCAGTACTTC. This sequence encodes CASSSGTPYEQYF.